This note documents a single TCR beta chain sequence. Its antigen remains unknown. The diagnosis combined clinical symptoms, thyroxine, TRAb, thyroid ultrasound and orbital computed tomography scans. The CDR3 loop spans 16 amino acids. Germline V gives CDR1 LNHDA, CDR2 SQIVND (reference sequence). V lost 3 bases and J 4 bases, leaving 19 bases between the germline ends. This record belongs to a study of Graves' ophthalmopathy and Graves' hyperthyroidism. CDR3 regions of TCR beta were amplified from RNA transcripts. A first-round RT-PCR used HTBI primers, followed by a second-round multiplex PCR. Via MiXCR, TCRdb re-called the multiplex PCR reads, giving one row per CDR3 protein. This table holds 350,000 to 450,000 distinct CDR3 sequences, about 17% found once. Study-wide points: Most expanded thyroid clonotypes above 0.001 frequency also appeared in blood.

The origin of this receptor is a woman aged 18-29 years with Graves' ophthalmopathy. This chain joins TRBV19 and TRBJ2-7; the D call may be TRBD1 or TRBD2 (5 bases each). The sequencing input was peripheral blood. CDR3 amino acids: CASSMMGSGPYYEQYF. The CDR3 DNA follows: TGTGCCAGTAGTATGATGGGATCGGGGCCCTATTACGAGCAGTACTTC.